These 24 T cell receptor beta chains originate from one sample sequenced in a study of blood T cell repertoires in COVID-19. Sequencing used immunoSEQ multiplex PCR; TCRdb keeps in-frame clones, though not all of them. Among roughly 92,000 clones listed, about 90% were seen once. Sequenced input: peripheral blood. The receptors here all came from a human donor with acute or convalescent COVID-19. The donor label of this sample is uncertain.

The CDR3 reads CASSMAGIDTGELFF. In DNA, the CDR3 is TGTGCCAGTAGTATGGCAGGGATTGACACCGGGGAGCTGTTTTTT. The chain links TRBV19 to TRBJ2-2; a weak D match, TRBD1 (5 bases). The CDR3 is 15 amino acids. Looked up from germline, CDR1 is LNHDA and CDR2 is SQIVND (reference sequence). V was shortened by 3 bases and J by 3 bases, with 11 bases between the two germline ends.

This clone was observed a single time. The rearrangement joins TRBV6-5 to TRBJ1-2; D is ambiguous. Germline V CDR1 and CDR2: MNHEY, SVGAGI. Trimming took 10 bases from V and 0 from J, leaving 6 bases between them. This CDR3 contains 11 residues. CDR3 nucleotides: TGTGCCAACAAGTCTAACTATGGCTACACCTTC. Translated: CANKSNYGYTF.

The chain is built from TRBV5-4 and TRBJ2-2, with D perhaps matching TRBD2 (6 bases). Trimming removed 3 bases at V and 2 bases at J, with 14 bases between. The CDR3 contains 16 residues. The germline V gene has CDR1 SGHNT and CDR2 YYREEE (reference sequence). In DNA form, the CDR3 reads TGTGCCAGCAGCTCCTCGGACTATCCTAACACCGGGGAGCTGTTTTTT. Translating it yields CASSSSDYPNTGELFF.

The chain is built from TRBV27 and TRBJ2-7, with D possibly TRBD1 on 5 matching bases. V was shortened by 2 bases and J by 1 base, with 9 bases between the two germline ends. This CDR3 has 14 residues. From germline, CDR1 is MNHEY and CDR2 SMNVEV (reference sequence). The DNA for the CDR3 is TGTGCCAGCAGTTTAGCTGACAGTTCCTACGAGCAGTACTTC. Translating gives CASSLADSSYEQYF.

In its sample, this clone was seen a few times. At the DNA level, this CDR3 is encoded by other sequences in the same sample as well. The chain links TRBV7-2 to TRBJ1-5, with 9 bases fitting TRBD1. The CDR3 extends over 15 amino acids. The V gene's germline CDR1 is SGHTA and CDR2 FQGNSA. V was pared by 1 base and J by 2 bases, with 0 bases of the junction left unmatched. The CDR3 reads CASSLDRGRNQPQHF. The CDR3 DNA sequence: TGTGCCAGCAGCTTAGACAGGGGGCGCAATCAGCCCCAGCATTTT.

This clone was picked up one time. This chain links TRBV9 with TRBJ2-7; D gene ambiguous. This CDR3 has 13 amino acids. Germline CDR1 and CDR2: SGDLS and YYNGEE. The germline V and J ends were trimmed by 0 bases and 3 bases, with 7 bases remaining between them. The CDR3 sequence is CASSVADSYEQYF. Here the CDR3 DNA reads TGTGCCAGCAGCGTAGCTGATAGCTACGAGCAGTACTTC.

J is TRBJ2-7 and V is TRBV5-1, with D possibly matching TRBD2 (6 bases). With 0 bases removed from V and 1 base from J, the gap between germline ends came to 17 bases. Germline V gene sequence: CDR1 SGHRS, CDR2 YFSETQ. CDR3 length: 17 amino acids. The CDR3 region has the DNA TGCGCCAGCAGCTTGGCAGCCCCGGGACTGTTGTCCTACGAGCAGTACTTC. The encoded protein is CASSLAAPGLLSYEQYF.

This chain joins TRBV4-3 and TRBJ2-3; the match to TRBD2 covers 8 bases. The junction had 3 bases not matched to a gene; V was cut back by 1 base and J by 3 bases. This CDR3 has 15 amino acids. Germline values: CDR1 LGHNA, CDR2 YSLEER. CDR3 residues: CASSQGTSLTDTQYF. The CDR3 nucleotides read TGCGCCAGCAGCCAAGGGACTAGCTTAACAGATACGCAGTATTTT.

The rearrangement links TRBV9 to TRBJ1-2; D is possibly TRBD1 (5 bases). The CDR3 contains 13 residues. Germline assignment: CDR1 SGDLS and CDR2 YYNGEE. Trimming shortened V by 1 base and J by 5 bases, and 9 bases separated the two germline ends. The CDR3 DNA sequence: TGTGCCAGCAGCGTATTGGCAGGGTATGGCTACACCTTC. Translation gives CASSVLAGYGYTF.

The V call is TRBV4-1, the J call TRBJ2-2; D is perhaps TRBD1 (6 bases). The ends were cut back, 2 bases at V and 3 bases at J, with 10 bases in the middle. Germline assignment: CDR1 MGHRA and CDR2 YSYEKL. The CDR3 covers 15 residues. CDR3 coding DNA: TGCGCCAGCAGCCAAATGGACAGATACACCGGGGAGCTGTTTTTT. Its translation is CASSQMDRYTGELFF.

The V gene is TRBV6-6, the J gene TRBJ1-5, with D uncertain. V shed 6 bases and J shed 6 bases, with 12 bases lying between them. This CDR3 is built from 13 residues. Germline CDR1 is MNHNY and CDR2 is SVGAGI (reference sequence). CDR3 loop: CASRPKGGQPQHF. The CDR3 region has the DNA TGTGCCAGCAGGCCTAAGGGAGGTCAGCCCCAGCATTTT.

This chain uses TRBV5-4 with TRBJ2-7; D is ambiguous. With 1 base removed from V and 3 bases from J, the gap between germline ends came to 11 bases. Germline CDR1 SGHNT, CDR2 YYREEE (reference sequence). This CDR3 has 14 amino acids. The CDR3 DNA follows: TGTGCCAGCAGCTTGTATGGCAGACTCTACGAGCAGTACTTC. Amino acid sequence: CASSLYGRLYEQYF.

The chain couples TRBV10-1 to TRBJ2-2; 7 bases match TRBD1. The CDR3 has 18 amino acids. Looked up from germline, CDR1 is WNHNN and CDR2 is SYGVQD (reference sequence). V was clipped by 4 bases and J by 2 bases; unmatched bases: 13. CDR3 sequence: CASSVTDRELVNTGELFF. The CDR3, as DNA: TGCGCCAGCAGTGTAACAGACAGGGAACTAGTCAACACCGGGGAGCTGTTTTTT.

The V call is TRBV6-2 or TRBV6-3, the J call TRBJ2-7, with 8 bases identical to TRBD1. V was pared by 6 bases and J by 6 bases, with 4 bases of the junction left unmatched. CDR1 is MNHEY and CDR2 is SVGEGT in the germline V gene. The CDR3 extends over 12 amino acids. CDR3 residues: CASSPTGVEQYF. As DNA, the CDR3 is TGTGCCAGCAGCCCGACAGGGGTCGAGCAGTACTTC.

This chain joins TRBV6-5 and TRBJ1-2; possible D gene TRBD1, 5 bases. V lost 6 bases, J lost 8 bases, and 16 bases lay in between. In germline, CDR1 is MNHEY, CDR2 SVGAGI. The CDR3 has 13 amino acids. CDR3 sequence reads: CASRGGGPGGYTF. The CDR3 bases are TGTGCCAGCAGGGGGGGAGGGCCTGGGGGCTACACCTTC.

This chain links TRBV27 with TRBJ2-1; 15 positions match TRBD2. V lost 2 bases to trimming and J lost 0 bases; unmatched junction nucleotides: 8. The CDR3 runs to 20 residues. CDR1 and CDR2 from the germline V gene are MNHEY and SMNVEV (reference sequence). The CDR3 region is CASSLHRTSGGGSSYNEQFF. As DNA, the CDR3 is TGTGCCAGCAGTTTACACCGGACTAGCGGGGGGGGAAGCTCCTACAATGAGCAGTTCTTC.

The chain joins TRBV7-6 to TRBJ2-7; the match to TRBD1 covers 10 bases. The V gene end was trimmed by 4 bases and the J gene end by 3 bases; junction bases not matched to a gene: 6. This CDR3 spans 15 amino acids. Germline CDR1 reads SGHVS; CDR2 reads FNYEAQ. In DNA, the CDR3 is TGTGCCAGCAGCTCCGGACAGGGGGAATTCTACGAGCAGTACTTC. Encoded protein: CASSSGQGEFYEQYF. The variable domain in full, completed from reference TRBV7-6 and TRBJ2-7, reads GAGVSQSPRYKVTKRGQDVALRCDPISGHVSLYWYRQALGQGPEFLTYFNYEAQQDKSGLPNDRFSAERPEGSISTLTIQRTEQRDSAMYRCASSSGQGEFYEQYFGPGTRLTVT.

The chain has TRBV10-3 and TRBJ2-5; D gene ambiguous. Germline-derived CDR1 and CDR2 are ENHRY and SYGVKD. The V gene lost 0 bases and the J gene lost 5 bases, with 7 bases spanning the gap. This CDR3 contains 13 residues. DNA for the CDR3: TGTGCCATCAGTGAGTCAACACGTGAGACCCAGTACTTC. Residues: CAISESTRETQYF.

The chain carries TRBV5-5 and TRBJ1-2; D is possibly TRBD1 (5 bases). The CDR3 is 15 residues long. Germline values: CDR1 SGHKS, CDR2 YYEKEE (reference sequence). With 0 bases removed from V and 4 bases from J, the gap between germline ends came to 13 bases. DNA of the CDR3: TGTGCCAGCAGCTTGGTTTTACAGGTCCTCTATGGCTACACCTTC. This codes for CASSLVLQVLYGYTF.

This chain connects TRBV30 to TRBJ1-1; 7 bases match TRBD1. Germline-derived CDR1 and CDR2 are GTSNPN and SVGIG (reference sequence). The CDR3 is 13 residues long. With 5 bases clipped from V and 4 bases from J, the junction kept 7 bases outside the gene matches. The CDR3 here is CAWDRAARTEAFF. The CDR3 nucleotides read TGTGCCTGGGACAGGGCGGCCCGCACTGAAGCTTTCTTT. Based on the CDR3 plus reference TRBV30 and TRBJ1-1, the full variable domain is SQTIHQWPATLVQPVGSPLSLECTVEGTSNPNLYWYRQAAGRGLQLLFYSVGIGQISSEVPQNLSASRPQDRQFILSSKKLLLSDSGFYLCAWDRAARTEAFFGQGTRLTVV.

The chain joins TRBV4-1 to TRBJ1-6, with TRBD1 identical over 9 bases. The junction had 8 bases not matched to a gene; V was cut back by 2 bases and J by 9 bases. This CDR3 is built from 16 residues. Germline CDR1 is MGHRA and CDR2 is YSYEKL. The DNA for the CDR3 is TGCGCCAGCAGCCAAACATCCGGGACAGGGACTTCACCCCTCCACTTT. It encodes CASSQTSGTGTSPLHF.

The chain is built from TRBV6-2 or TRBV6-3 and TRBJ1-1, with D uncertain. This CDR3 has 13 amino acids. With 6 bases removed from V and 1 base from J, the gap between germline ends came to 9 bases. The germline CDR1 and CDR2 sequences are MNHEY and SVGEGT. The CDR3 sequence: CASSRTENTEAFF. The CDR3 nucleotides read TGTGCCAGCAGCCGCACAGAGAACACTGAAGCTTTCTTT.

The V call is TRBV15, the J call TRBJ2-5; the match to TRBD2 covers 8 bases. Germline CDR1 reads LNHNV; CDR2 reads YYDKDF (reference sequence). This CDR3 has 13 amino acids. J gave up 7 bases and V 4 bases, and 5 bases lay outside the gene matches. The CDR3 DNA sequence: TGTGCCACCAGCAACAGCGGGGGAGGGACCCAGTACTTC. Residues: CATSNSGGGTQYF.

This clone was detected only a few times. The V gene is TRBV23-1, the J gene TRBJ1-4, with D possibly being TRBD1 (6 bases). TRBV23-1 is an ORF for which the function is uncertain. V dropped 8 bases and J dropped 1 base, with 17 bases sitting between them. The CDR3 consists of 16 residues. The DNA for the CDR3 is TGCGCCAGCGGGGGCCAGGGAACCCGAACTAATGAAAAACTGTTTTTT. The encoded protein is CASGGQGTRTNEKLFF.